This passage covers 24 T cell receptor beta chains from one sample sequenced in a study of shared clonotypes between healthy human individuals. Using immunoSEQ multiplex PCR, the repertoire was profiled, and TCRdb retains in-frame clones only, with some absent. The sample shows about 680,000 clones, around 72% of them seen only once. Sequencing was done on a sample of memory CD4+ T cells sorted from blood. Subset: CD45RA-negative fraction. The receptor source for this set is a young woman in good health.

The CDR3 region has the DNA TGTGCCAGCAGCTTGGCGACAGGGGTAGGTGAGCAGTACTTC. It codes for CASSLATGVGEQYF. The chain has TRBV5-5 and TRBJ2-7; 8 bases map to TRBD1. V was pared by 0 bases and J by 7 bases, with 6 bases of the junction left unmatched. Germline V gene lookup returns CDR1 SGHKS and CDR2 YYEKEE (reference sequence). The length of the CDR3 is 14 residues.

The CDR3 DNA follows: TGTGCCAGCAGTGACCCCACCGTTAGCGTCCTCGACAATGAGCAGTTCTTC. This encodes CASSDPTVSVLDNEQFF. The chain couples TRBV25-1 to TRBJ2-1; D may be TRBD2 (5 bases). CDR3 length: 17 residues. The V gene's germline CDR1 is MGHDK and CDR2 SYGVNS. Trimming took off 3 bases at V and 5 bases at J, with 20 bases between the two ends.

The CDR3 nucleotides read TGTGCCAGCAGTTCCCTCACTAGCGGGAACTACAATGAGCAGTTCTTC. Translation: CASSSLTSGNYNEQFF. The chain is built from TRBV6-5 and TRBJ2-1; the match to TRBD2 covers 10 bases. The CDR3 extends over 16 amino acids. Unmatched junction bases numbered 6, after V lost 4 bases and J lost 3 bases. CDR1 and CDR2 from the germline V gene are MNHEY and SVGAGI.

The chain uses TRBV7-3 and TRBJ2-3; 11 bases line up with TRBD2. The CDR3 consists of 18 residues. Germline CDR1 is SGHTA and CDR2 is FQGTGA. V dropped 2 bases and J dropped 2; count of bases not matched to a gene: 9. The CDR3 sequence is CASSLLGPGLADTDTQYF. The CDR3 nucleotides read TGTGCCAGCAGCTTACTTGGACCGGGACTAGCGGACACAGATACGCAGTATTTT.

This clone came up once. This chain connects TRBV25-1 to TRBJ1-1; TRBD1 might be the D (6 bases). The V end lost 3 bases, the J end lost 1 base, and 9 bases lay between the germline ends. Germline V lookup: CDR1 MGHDK, CDR2 SYGVNS. The length of the CDR3 is 14 residues. CDR3 sequence reads: CASSDGTPNTEAFF. CDR3 coding DNA: TGTGCCAGCAGTGACGGGACACCGAACACTGAAGCTTTCTTT. The full variable domain, completed using reference TRBV25-1 and TRBJ1-1, is EADIYQTPRYLVIGTGKKITLECSQTMGHDKMYWYQQDPGMELHLIHYSYGVNSTEKGDLSSESTVSRIRTEHFPLTLESARPSHTSQYLCASSDGTPNTEAFFGQGTRLTVV.

This rearrangement joins TRBV7-9 to TRBJ1-5, with D tentatively TRBD1 (5 bases). V was shortened by 3 bases and J by 2 bases, with 11 bases between the two germline ends. Germline CDR1 is SEHNR and CDR2 is FQNEAQ (reference sequence). CDR3 length: 15 amino acids. The CDR3 coding sequence is TGTGCCAGCAGCTTGGTAGGGGATGGCAATCAGCCCCAGCATTTT. It translates to CASSLVGDGNQPQHF.

This clone was recorded a few times. The chain carries TRBV27 and TRBJ2-1; 9 bases fit TRBD2. Germline assignment: CDR1 MNHEY and CDR2 SMNVEV (reference sequence). The CDR3 has 16 residues. V lost 3 bases, J lost 7 bases, and 10 bases stayed unmatched. CDR3 nucleotides: TGTGCCAGCAGTTTTGGGACTAGCTGGTCTGGAAATGAGCAGTTCTTC. It translates to CASSFGTSWSGNEQFF.

V usage is TRBV5-1 and J usage is TRBJ1-1, with D possibly matching TRBD1 (5 bases). The CDR3 sequence is 15 residues long. CDR1 is SGHRS and CDR2 is YFSETQ in the germline V gene. V lost 3 bases, J lost 2 bases, and 14 bases lay in between. CDR3 residues: CASSSQSGSNTEAFF. CDR3 DNA sequence: TGCGCCAGCAGCTCCCAATCAGGGAGCAACACTGAAGCTTTCTTT.

The chain employs TRBV11-2 and TRBJ2-2, with a tentative D call TRBD2 (5 bases). CDR1 is SGHAT, CDR2 FQNNGV, per germline. The CDR3 has 15 residues. V was trimmed by 5 bases and J by 2 bases, leaving 12 bases between them. CDR3 sequence: CASSRGQDNTGELFF. Here the CDR3 DNA reads TGTGCCAGCAGCCGGGGTCAGGACAACACCGGGGAGCTGTTTTTT.

This clone was observed at least ten times. The chain couples TRBV29-1 to TRBJ1-2; 9 nucleotides align to TRBD1. Germline lookup yields CDR1 SQVTM and CDR2 ANQGSEA. The junction had 6 bases not matched to a gene; V was cut back by 3 bases and J by 7 bases. The CDR3 spans 13 residues. CDR3 nucleotide sequence: TGCAGCGTTGATGAGGACAGGGGCCTTGGCTACACCTTC. It is translated as CSVDEDRGLGYTF. Using reference TRBV29-1 and TRBJ1-2 for the parts outside the CDR3, the full variable domain is SAVISQKPSRDICQRGTSLTIQCQVDSQVTMMFWYRQQPGQSLTLIATANQGSEATYESGFVIDKFPISRPNLTFSTLTVSNMSPEDSSIYLCSVDEDRGLGYTFGSGTRLTVV.

The V call is TRBV18, the J call TRBJ2-2; 10 nucleotides line up with TRBD1. Trimming removed 2 bases from V and 1 base from J; junction bases left unmatched: 7. This CDR3 is 18 amino acids long. Germline V gene lookup returns CDR1 KGHSH and CDR2 LQKENI. In nucleotides, the CDR3 is TGTGCCAGCTCACCAGGTCCGGGACAGGGGAAGAACACCGGGGAGCTGTTTTTT. Its translation: CASSPGPGQGKNTGELFF.

This clone was seen at least ten times. The chain links TRBV27 to TRBJ2-1, with 7 positions matching TRBD2. CDR1 is MNHEY and CDR2 is SMNVEV in the germline V gene (reference sequence). The length of the CDR3 is 15 residues. J was trimmed by 8 bases and V by 2 bases; bases with no gene match: 9. The DNA for the CDR3 is TGTGCCAGCAGTTTAGCTCGGACTAGTGGTCATGAGCAGTTCTTC. Translation: CASSLARTSGHEQFF.

This clone came up a few times. The chain has TRBV2 and TRBJ1-1; TRBD1 aligns across 8 bases. V lost 4 bases to trimming and J lost 4 bases; unmatched junction nucleotides: 5. Germline CDR1 SNHLY, CDR2 FYNNEI. CDR3 length: 14 residues. In DNA, the CDR3 is TGTGCCAGCAGTGGGACAGGGCGAGTCACTGAAGCTTTCTTT. Its translation: CASSGTGRVTEAFF.

This clone was counted once. This chain uses TRBV28 with TRBJ2-7; D possibly corresponds to TRBD1 (6 bases). Trimming took 6 bases from V and 4 from J, leaving 16 bases between them. Germline V gene data show CDR1 as MDHEN and CDR2 as SYDVKM. This CDR3 has 14 amino acids. Written as DNA, the CDR3 is TGTGCCAGCAGAGGAAGAAAAGGGGGATACGAGCAGTACTTC. Protein sequence: CASRGRKGGYEQYF.

The V and J genes are TRBV27 and TRBJ1-6; no reliable D call. CDR3 length: 14 amino acids. V gave up 7 bases and J gave up 8 bases, with 15 bases separating them. Germline V gene data show CDR1 as MNHEY and CDR2 as SMNVEV (reference sequence). The CDR3 is CASKPLSGDSPLHF. The CDR3 DNA reads TGTGCCAGCAAACCCTTGTCTGGTGATTCACCCCTCCACTTT.

The genes are TRBV5-1 and TRBJ1-2, with unresolved D. Trimming removed 0 bases at V and 3 bases at J, with 12 bases between. The CDR3 runs to 15 residues. Germline V lookup: CDR1 SGHRS, CDR2 YFSETQ. In nucleotides, the CDR3 is TGCGCCAGCAGCTTGGTTGCTGGGTTGGACTATGGCTACACCTTC. Translated: CASSLVAGLDYGYTF. The whole variable domain, filled in from reference TRBV5-1 and TRBJ1-2, reads KAGVTQTPRYLIKTRGQQVTLSCSPISGHRSVSWYQQTPGQGLQFLFEYFSETQRNKGNFPGRFSGRQFSNSRSEMNVSTLELGDSALYLCASSLVAGLDYGYTFGSGTRLTVV.

The chain recombines TRBV6-1 with TRBJ1-2; unclear D gene. V was clipped by 6 bases and J by 6 bases, with 5 bases between them. There are 10 residues in the CDR3. CDR1 MNHNS and CDR2 SASEGT come from the germline V gene. CDR3 bases: TGTGCCAGCAGGAATGATGGCTACACCTTC. It specifies CASRNDGYTF.

The rearrangement joins TRBV19 to TRBJ1-4; 8 nucleotides line up with TRBD1. This CDR3 contains 14 residues. With V trimmed by 5 bases and J by 7 bases, 6 bases remained unmatched. Per germline, CDR1 LNHDA and CDR2 SQIVND (reference sequence). This CDR3 is CASSPQGAPEKLFF. The CDR3 region has the DNA TGTGCCAGTAGTCCGCAGGGGGCGCCTGAAAAACTGTTTTTT.

This clone was seen a few times. The V and J genes are TRBV7-8 and TRBJ2-2; D gene ambiguous. The CDR3 is 13 residues long. V was pared by 1 base and J by 3 bases, with 3 bases between. Germline CDR1 is SGHVS and CDR2 is FQNEAQ. CDR3 protein: CASSLVHTGELFF. The CDR3 nucleotides are TGTGCCAGCAGCTTAGTACACACCGGGGAGCTGTTTTTT.

The J gene is TRBJ2-1, the V gene TRBV27, with D perhaps TRBD2 (6 bases). The CDR3 spans 15 residues. Germline values: CDR1 MNHEY, CDR2 SMNVEV (reference sequence). Trimming pared 7 bases from V and 6 bases from J, leaving 19 bases between. The DNA of the CDR3 is TGTGCCAGCACGTCCCGGAGTGGGCGGGGCAATGAGCAGTTCTTC. It translates to CASTSRSGRGNEQFF.

In its sample, this clone was seen a few times. J is TRBJ1-1 and V is TRBV18; 8 positions agree with TRBD1. This CDR3 is built from 13 residues. J gave up 6 bases and V 6 bases, and 6 bases lay outside the gene matches. Germline values: CDR1 KGHSH, CDR2 LQKENI. The CDR3 loop is CASSATGVAEAFF. DNA of the CDR3: TGTGCCAGCTCCGCGACAGGGGTGGCTGAAGCTTTCTTT.

As concerns this clone: This sample includes further DNA sequences coding for the same CDR3. The CDR3 DNA sequence: TGTGCCAGCAGTTCAAACACTGAAGCTTTCTTT. It codes for CASSSNTEAFF. The chain combines TRBV6-1 with TRBJ1-1; D call uncertain. Between the trimmed V and J ends, which lost 5 bases and 2 bases, there was a span of 3 bases. Germline loops: CDR1 MNHNS, CDR2 SASEGT. The CDR3 spans 11 residues.

The rearrangement joins TRBV30 to TRBJ1-5, with D perhaps TRBD1 (5 bases). Trimming removed 2 bases at V and 4 bases at J, with 9 bases between. The CDR3 extends over 13 amino acids. The germline V gene encodes CDR1 GTSNPN and CDR2 SVGIG (reference sequence). The CDR3 DNA sequence: TGTGCCTGGAGTATTAGGGGAAATCAGCCCCAGCATTTT. Amino acids: CAWSIRGNQPQHF.

The V gene is TRBV7-6, the J gene TRBJ1-5; D is unresolved. V was trimmed by 4 bases and J by 7 bases, leaving 8 bases between them. CDR3 size: 12 residues. Germline CDR1 SGHVS, CDR2 FNYEAQ. In DNA form, the CDR3 reads TGTGCCAGCAGCTCGTCAGAGCAGCCCCAGCATTTT. Residues: CASSSSEQPQHF.